The 23 T cell receptor beta chains below come from one sample, sequenced in a study of shared T cell receptors in the human thymus. This table comes from immunoSEQ multiplex PCR, and its TCRdb copy is limited to in-frame clones, with some not included. The sample includes roughly 710,000 clones, 70% to 90% of them seen just once. These records were also assigned to another study, of human thymus T cells.

Specimen: thymocytes. These receptors came from a girl under three years old with a congenital heart defect.

The chain joins TRBV6-4 to TRBJ2-1; TRBD2 agrees at 12 bases. J was trimmed by 6 bases and V by 2 bases; bases with no gene match: 11. There are 18 residues in the CDR3. In germline, CDR1 is MRHNA, CDR2 SNTAGT. The CDR3 DNA sequence: TGTGCCAGCAGTGACACGACTAGCGGGGGTGAGTTGGGCAATGAGCAGTTCTTC. This sequence encodes CASSDTTSGGELGNEQFF.

The rearrangement links TRBV10-3 to TRBJ2-2; possible D gene TRBD1, 6 bases. This CDR3 spans 16 amino acids. The V and J ends lost 5 bases and 7 bases respectively, with 20 bases between them. Germline values: CDR1 ENHRY, CDR2 SYGVKD. In nucleotides, the CDR3 is TGTGCCATCAGTTTAACCAACAGGGAGAAAAACGGGGAGCTGTTTTTT. Amino acid sequence: CAISLTNREKNGELFF.

The chain is built from TRBV15 and TRBJ2-1, with a possible D match to TRBD2 (7 bases). CDR1 is LNHNV, CDR2 YYDKDF, per germline (reference sequence). The CDR3 is 20 amino acids. Trimming stripped 0 bases from V and 5 bases from J, with 26 bases between. The CDR3 is CATSREMRRLAGASDNEQFF. The CDR3 bases are TGTGCCACCAGCAGAGAAATGCGCAGGTTGGCGGGGGCCTCTGACAATGAGCAGTTCTTC.

V usage is TRBV2 and J usage is TRBJ2-3; D may be TRBD1 (5 bases). The CDR3 extends over 13 amino acids. CDR1 is SNHLY and CDR2 is FYNNEI in the germline V gene. Trimming left V 4 bases short and J 2 bases short, with 7 bases between. This chain's CDR3 is CASSGQTTDTQYF. The DNA for the CDR3 is TGTGCCAGCAGTGGACAGACCACAGATACGCAGTATTTT.

This clone was counted between two and nine times. The gene calls are TRBV5-8 and TRBJ2-3; TRBD1 is a possible D gene (7 bases). The V end was cut by 4 bases, the J end by 2 bases, with 17 bases between. This CDR3 region has 16 residues. Germline loops: CDR1 SGHTS, CDR2 YDEGEE. CDR3 sequence: CASSGGTARTTDTQYF. CDR3 DNA sequence: TGTGCCAGCAGCGGAGGGACAGCCAGGACCACAGATACGCAGTATTTT. The complete variable domain, with remaining parts taken from reference TRBV5-8 and TRBJ2-3, reads EAGVTQSPTHLIKTRGQQATLRCSPISGHTSVYWYQQALGLGLQFLLWYDEGEERNRGNFPPRFSGRQFPNYSSELNVNALELEDSALYLCASSGGTARTTDTQYFGPGTRLTVL.

The sample holds one count of this clone. The genes are TRBV7-6 and TRBJ2-5; a possible D gene is TRBD2 (7 bases). The CDR3 loop spans 15 amino acids. Per the germline V gene, CDR1 is SGHVS and CDR2 is FNYEAQ. V was trimmed by 0 bases and J by 5 bases, leaving 13 bases between them. CDR3 in DNA: TGTGCCAGCAGCTTAGCCTGGGGGGGCGCCGAGACCCAGTACTTC. Translating gives CASSLAWGGAETQYF.

The chain links TRBV6-5 to TRBJ1-1; D unresolved. The CDR3 covers 14 residues. The V end was cut by 6 bases, the J end by 12 bases, with 23 bases between. Germline CDR1 and CDR2: MNHEY and SVGAGI. The CDR3 spells CASSRRWSRGLSFF. The CDR3 nucleotides read TGTGCCAGCAGCCGACGATGGAGCCGAGGTTTGTCTTTCTTT.

The chain employs TRBV28 and TRBJ2-7; possibly TRBD2 for D (5 bases). V lost 2 bases and J lost 6, with 20 bases in between. The CDR3 extends over 16 amino acids. The germline V gene encodes CDR1 MDHEN and CDR2 SYDVKM. The CDR3 DNA is TGTGCCAGCAGTTTAGCGGGTTTTCGGAAGTCGGGCGAGCAGTACTTC. This gives the protein CASSLAGFRKSGEQYF.

The chain combines TRBV12-5 with TRBJ1-5, with a tentative D call TRBD1 (6 bases). The CDR3 has 19 amino acids. The V end lost 5 bases, the J end lost 0 bases, and 23 bases lay between the germline ends. The germline gives CDR1 LGHNT, CDR2 FRNRAP. CDR3 region: CASGPLAGGQENSNQPQHF. CDR3 bases: TGTGCTAGTGGTCCCCTTGCGGGGGGCCAGGAAAATAGCAATCAGCCCCAGCATTTT.

The V call is TRBV2, the J call TRBJ1-2; 9 bases align to TRBD1. Trimming cost V 6 bases and J 7 bases; bases outside gene matches: 6. The CDR3 totals 13 residues. The germline V gene has CDR1 SNHLY and CDR2 FYNNEI. The CDR3 DNA is TGTGCCAGCAGCGACGGGACAGGGAGTGGCTACACCTTC. It encodes CASSDGTGSGYTF.

The V call is TRBV18, the J call TRBJ1-1; 7 nucleotides match TRBD1. In germline, CDR1 is KGHSH, CDR2 LQKENI. The CDR3 sequence is 12 residues long. V trimming: 0 bases; J trimming: 11 bases; junction bases outside the gene matches: 3. CDR3 nucleotides: TGTGCCAGCTCACCACCTGGACAGGAGGCTTTCTTT. Translating gives CASSPPGQEAFF.

J is TRBJ1-1 and V is TRBV5-5; D might be TRBD1 (5 bases). The CDR3 has 13 amino acids. With 4 bases removed from V and 3 bases from J, the gap between germline ends came to 10 bases. From germline, CDR1 is SGHKS and CDR2 YYEKEE (reference sequence). The CDR3 sequence: CASSQAGDTEAFF. The CDR3 region has the DNA TGTGCCAGCAGCCAGGCGGGGGACACTGAAGCTTTCTTT. Supplemented by reference TRBV5-5 and TRBJ1-1, the full variable domain reads DAGVTQSPTHLIKTRGQQVTLRCSPISGHKSVSWYQQVLGQGPQFIFQYYEKEERGRGNFPDRFSARQFPNYSSELNVNALLLGDSALYLCASSQAGDTEAFFGQGTRLTVV.

This clone was counted once. A read error may produce the germline difference seen at one junction end. The same CDR3 arises from other DNA sequences in this sample as well. The chain carries TRBV4-1 and TRBJ1-6; perhaps TRBD1 as D (6 bases). The CDR3 runs 19 residues. Germline CDR1 and CDR2: MGHRA and YSYEKL. This CDR3 is CASSQDPQGMGSYNSPLHF. The DNA of the CDR3 is TGCGCCAGCAGCCAAGACCCTCAGGGGATGGGCTCCTATAATTCCCCCCTCCACTTT.

This chain uses TRBV9 with TRBJ2-7; possible D gene TRBD2, 6 bases. The CDR3 has 14 amino acids. V was clipped by 0 bases and J by 3 bases, with 10 bases between them. CDR1 and CDR2 (germline): SGDLS, YYNGEE. CDR3 residues: CASSVAGGYYEQYF. The CDR3 bases are TGTGCCAGCAGCGTAGCCGGAGGGTACTACGAGCAGTACTTC. Variable domain in full (rest from reference TRBV9 and TRBJ2-7): DSGVTQTPKHLITATGQRVTLRCSPRSGDLSVYWYQQSLDQGLQFLIQYYNGEERAKGNILERFSAQQFPDLHSELNLSSLELGDSALYFCASSVAGGYYEQYFGPGTRLTVT.

The J gene is TRBJ2-7, the V gene TRBV2; TRBD1 matches 11 bases. The V segment lost 8 bases and the J segment 5 bases; nucleotides outside the gene matches: 23. Germline assignment: CDR1 SNHLY and CDR2 FYNNEI. The CDR3 totals 19 residues. The CDR3 nucleotides read TGTGCCAGCGAGACGCGTGGGGACAGGGGGTTAATTTTTAACCACGAGCAGTACTTC. Translating gives CASETRGDRGLIFNHEQYF.

The V call is TRBV5-5, the J call TRBJ1-5, with D possibly matching TRBD1 (6 bases). Germline V gene data show CDR1 as SGHKS and CDR2 as YYEKEE (reference sequence). V was pared by 0 bases and J by 3 bases, with 13 bases between. The CDR3 runs to 16 residues. This CDR3 is CASSLARAGDNQPQHF. For the CDR3, the DNA is TGTGCCAGCAGCTTGGCCCGGGCAGGGGACAATCAGCCCCAGCATTTT.

The chain employs TRBV18 and TRBJ2-5, with 7 bases matching TRBD2. V lost 2 bases and J lost 1; bases outside the gene matches: 4. The CDR3 runs to 15 residues. In germline, CDR1 is KGHSH, CDR2 LQKENI. Here the CDR3 reads CASSPIGGGQETQYF. The CDR3 DNA reads TGTGCCAGCTCACCAATTGGGGGGGGCCAAGAGACCCAGTACTTC.

This clone was recorded a few times. The chain couples TRBV5-5 to TRBJ1-1; 9 bases are a match to TRBD1. Per the germline V gene, CDR1 is SGHKS and CDR2 is YYEKEE (reference sequence). V lost 5 bases to trimming and J lost 5 bases; unmatched junction nucleotides: 10. The CDR3 runs 15 residues. The CDR3 nucleotides read TGTGCCAGCAGGAACAAACAGGGGGCGCAGACTGAAGCTTTCTTT. Translated: CASRNKQGAQTEAFF.

V usage is TRBV27 and J usage is TRBJ1-5, with D unclear. The CDR3 is 12 residues long. Germline V gives CDR1 MNHEY, CDR2 SMNVEV (reference sequence). V was cut by 3 bases and J by 6 bases, with 6 bases left in between. CDR3: CASSFGGQPQHF. The CDR3 nucleotides are TGTGCCAGCAGTTTCGGCGGTCAGCCCCAGCATTTT.

In DNA form, the CDR3 reads TGTGCCAGCAGCTTTTACAGGGTTTACTTC. Encoded protein: CASSFYRVYF. This sequence joins TRBV7-9 and TRBJ2-7; D perhaps matches TRBD1 (6 bases). Germline V CDR1 and CDR2: SEHNR, FQNEAQ (reference sequence). The germline V and J ends were trimmed by 3 bases and 13 bases, with 10 bases remaining between them. This CDR3 has 10 amino acids.

The rearrangement joins TRBV7-2 to TRBJ1-5, with 7 bases lining up with TRBD1. Germline CDR1 and CDR2: SGHTA and FQGNSA. This CDR3 spans 14 amino acids. With V trimmed by 5 bases and J by 4 bases, 5 bases remained unmatched. The CDR3 DNA follows: TGTGCCAGCAGCCAACAGGGGCCTAATCAGCCCCAGCATTTT. It specifies CASSQQGPNQPQHF.

The rearrangement links TRBV27 to TRBJ1-5; 8 bases fit TRBD1. The CDR3 is 16 residues long. Trimming at V came to 5 bases and at J to 4 bases, leaving 10 bases not matched to a gene. Germline values: CDR1 MNHEY, CDR2 SMNVEV (reference sequence). CDR3 sequence (DNA): TGTGCCAGCAGTCCTCAAGGGAGGGACAGGAATCAGCCCCAGCATTTT. Its translation is CASSPQGRDRNQPQHF.

The rearrangement links TRBV11-2 to TRBJ2-5, with D tentatively TRBD2 (6 bases). V gave up 5 bases and J gave up 9 bases, with 22 bases separating them. CDR3 size: 15 residues. CDR1 and CDR2 from the germline V gene are SGHAT and FQNNGV. This chain's CDR3 is CASSPRGSKGEAQYF. In DNA form, the CDR3 reads TGTGCCAGCAGCCCTCGAGGAAGTAAAGGGGAGGCCCAGTACTTC.